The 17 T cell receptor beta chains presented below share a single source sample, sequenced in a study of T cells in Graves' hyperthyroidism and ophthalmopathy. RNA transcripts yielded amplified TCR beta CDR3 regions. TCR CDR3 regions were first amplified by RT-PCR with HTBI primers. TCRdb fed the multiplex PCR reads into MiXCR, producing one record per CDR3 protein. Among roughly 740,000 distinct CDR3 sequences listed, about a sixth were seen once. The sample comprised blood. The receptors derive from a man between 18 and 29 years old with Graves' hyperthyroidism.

DNA of the CDR3: TGTGCCAGCAGCTTTAGCGGGACAGCCTACGCGAACACCGGGGAGCTGTTTTTT. Amino acid sequence: CASSFSGTAYANTGELFF. The gene calls are TRBV7-9 and TRBJ2-2; the D gene is possibly TRBD2 (8 bases). Trimming cost V 3 bases and J 0 bases, with 17 bases left between them. CDR1 and CDR2 (germline): SEHNR, FQNEAQ (reference sequence). This CDR3 comprises 18 residues.

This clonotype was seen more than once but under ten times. CDR3 in amino acids: CASSPRGDGSGYTF. In nucleotides, the CDR3 is TGTGCCAGCAGCCCCCGAGGCGACGGCTCGGGCTACACCTTC. J is TRBJ1-2 and V is TRBV7-9; no definite D call. V shed 5 bases and J shed 8 bases, with 18 bases lying between them. The CDR3 consists of 14 residues. The germline V gene has CDR1 SEHNR and CDR2 FQNEAQ (reference sequence). Using reference TRBV7-9 and TRBJ1-2 for the parts outside the CDR3, the full variable domain is DTGVSQNPRHKITKRGQNVTFRCDPISEHNRLYWYRQTLGQGPEFLTYFQNEAQLEKSRLLSDRFSAERPKGSFSTLEIQRTEQGDSAMYLCASSPRGDGSGYTFGSGTRLTVV.

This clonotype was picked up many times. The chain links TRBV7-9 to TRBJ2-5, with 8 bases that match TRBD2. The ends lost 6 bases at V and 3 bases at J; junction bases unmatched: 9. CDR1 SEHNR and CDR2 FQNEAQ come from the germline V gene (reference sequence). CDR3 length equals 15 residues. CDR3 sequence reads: CASRLSGSTKETQYF. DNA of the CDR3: TGTGCCAGCAGGCTAAGCGGGAGCACAAAAGAGACCCAGTACTTC.

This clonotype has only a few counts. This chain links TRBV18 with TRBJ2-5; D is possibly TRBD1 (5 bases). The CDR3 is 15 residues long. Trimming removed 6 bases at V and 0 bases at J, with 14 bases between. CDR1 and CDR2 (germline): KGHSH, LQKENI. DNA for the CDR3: TGTGCCAGCTCGCATATACAGGTTAACCAAGAGACCCAGTACTTC. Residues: CASSHIQVNQETQYF.

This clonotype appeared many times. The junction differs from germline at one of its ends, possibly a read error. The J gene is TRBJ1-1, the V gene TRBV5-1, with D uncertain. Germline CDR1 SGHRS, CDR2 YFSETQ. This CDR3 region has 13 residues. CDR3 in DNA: TGTGCCAGCAGTTTATTACAGAACACTGAAGCTTTCTTT. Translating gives CASSLLQNTEAFF.

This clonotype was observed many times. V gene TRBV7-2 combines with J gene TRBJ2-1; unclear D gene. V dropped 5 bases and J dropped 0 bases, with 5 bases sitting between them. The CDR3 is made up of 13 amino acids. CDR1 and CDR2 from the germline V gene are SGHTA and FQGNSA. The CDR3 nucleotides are TGTGCCAGCAGCCGCAGCTCCTACAATGAGCAGTTCTTC. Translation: CASSRSSYNEQFF.

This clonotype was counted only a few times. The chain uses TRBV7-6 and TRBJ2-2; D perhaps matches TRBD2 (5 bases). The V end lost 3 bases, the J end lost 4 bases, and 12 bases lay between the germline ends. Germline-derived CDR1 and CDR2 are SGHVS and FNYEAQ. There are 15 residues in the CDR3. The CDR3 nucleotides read TGTGCCAGCAGCTTTGTACTCGAGGGCACCGGGGAGCTGTTTTTT. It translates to CASSFVLEGTGELFF. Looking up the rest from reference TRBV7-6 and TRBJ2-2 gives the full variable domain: GAGVSQSPRYKVTKRGQDVALRCDPISGHVSLYWYRQALGQGPEFLTYFNYEAQQDKSGLPNDRFSAERPEGSISTLTIQRTEQRDSAMYRCASSFVLEGTGELFFGEGSRLTVL.

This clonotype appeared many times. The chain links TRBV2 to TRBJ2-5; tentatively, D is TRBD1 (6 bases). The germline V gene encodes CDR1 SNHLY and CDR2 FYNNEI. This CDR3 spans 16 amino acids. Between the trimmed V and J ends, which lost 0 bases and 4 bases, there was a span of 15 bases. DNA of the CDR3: TGTGCCAGCAGTGAAGCGCAGACAGGATCTCTAGAGACCCAGTACTTC. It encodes CASSEAQTGSLETQYF.

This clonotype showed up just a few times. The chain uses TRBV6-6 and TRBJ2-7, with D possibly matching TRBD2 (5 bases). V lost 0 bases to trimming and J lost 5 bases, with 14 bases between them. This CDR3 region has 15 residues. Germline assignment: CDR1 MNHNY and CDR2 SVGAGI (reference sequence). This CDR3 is CASSYSAGGHNEQYF. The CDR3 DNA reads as TGTGCCAGCAGTTACTCAGCAGGAGGTCATAACGAGCAGTACTTC.

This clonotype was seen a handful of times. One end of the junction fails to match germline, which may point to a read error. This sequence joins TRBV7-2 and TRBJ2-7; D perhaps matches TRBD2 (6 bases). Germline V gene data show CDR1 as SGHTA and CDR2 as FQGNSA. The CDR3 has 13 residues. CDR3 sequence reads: CASSSRGWHERYF. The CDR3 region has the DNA TGTGCCAGCAGCTCCCGGGGGTGGCACGAGCGGTACTTC.

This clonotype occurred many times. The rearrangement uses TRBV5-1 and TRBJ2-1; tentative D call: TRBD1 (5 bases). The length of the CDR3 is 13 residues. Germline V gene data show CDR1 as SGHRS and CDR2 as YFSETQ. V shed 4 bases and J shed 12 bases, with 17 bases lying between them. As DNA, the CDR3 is TGCGCCAGCAGCCACGATACAGGAATGGGGCAGTTCTTC. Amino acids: CASSHDTGMGQFF.

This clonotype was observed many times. The CDR3 loop reads CASSPTGANSGNTIYF. DNA of the CDR3: TGTGCCAGCAGTCCGACAGGGGCTAACTCTGGAAACACCATATATTTT. The V gene is TRBV28, the J gene TRBJ1-3, with 8 bases aligning to TRBD1. Germline V lookup: CDR1 MDHEN, CDR2 SYDVKM. With 5 bases clipped from V and 0 bases from J, the junction kept 6 bases outside the gene matches. The CDR3 covers 16 residues. Combining the CDR3 with reference TRBV28 and TRBJ1-3 gives the whole variable domain DVKVTQSSRYLVKRTGEKVFLECVQDMDHENMFWYRQDPGLGLRLIYFSYDVKMKEKGDIPEGYSVSREKKERFSLILESASTNQTSMYLCASSPTGANSGNTIYFGEGSWLTVV.

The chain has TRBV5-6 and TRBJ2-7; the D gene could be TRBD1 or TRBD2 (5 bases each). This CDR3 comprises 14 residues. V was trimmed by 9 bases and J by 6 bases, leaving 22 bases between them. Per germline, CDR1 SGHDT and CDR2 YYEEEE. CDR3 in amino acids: CATSLRDGRSEQYF. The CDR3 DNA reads TGTGCCACATCTCTCCGGGACGGACGGTCCGAGCAGTACTTC.

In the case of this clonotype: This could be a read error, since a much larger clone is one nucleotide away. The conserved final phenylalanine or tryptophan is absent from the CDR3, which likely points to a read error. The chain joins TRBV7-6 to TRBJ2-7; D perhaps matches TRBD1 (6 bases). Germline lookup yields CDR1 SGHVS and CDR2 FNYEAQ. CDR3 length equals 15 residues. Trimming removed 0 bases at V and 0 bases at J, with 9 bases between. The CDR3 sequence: CASSLAGAGSYEQYS. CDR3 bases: TGTGCCAGCAGCTTAGCGGGGGCAGGCTCCTACGAGCAGTACTCC.

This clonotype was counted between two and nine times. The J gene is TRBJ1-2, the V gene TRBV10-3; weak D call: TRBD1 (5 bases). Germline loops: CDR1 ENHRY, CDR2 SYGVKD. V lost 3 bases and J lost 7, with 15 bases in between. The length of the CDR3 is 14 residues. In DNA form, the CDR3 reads TGTGCCATCAGTGACTCAGGGTCGAATCGTGGCTACACCTTC. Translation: CAISDSGSNRGYTF.

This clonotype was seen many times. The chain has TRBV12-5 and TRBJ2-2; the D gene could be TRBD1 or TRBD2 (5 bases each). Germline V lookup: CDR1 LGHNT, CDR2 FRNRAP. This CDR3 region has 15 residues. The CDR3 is CASTAGTRNTGELFF. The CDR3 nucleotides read TGTGCCTCTACCGCCGGGACGAGGAACACCGGGGAGCTGTTTTTT. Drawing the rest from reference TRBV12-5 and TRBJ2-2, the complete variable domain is DARVTQTPRHKVTEMGQEVTMRCQPILGHNTVFWYRQTMMQGLELLAYFRNRAPLDDSGMPKDRFSAEMPDATLATLKIQPSEPRDSAVYFCASTAGTRNTGELFFGEGSRLTVL.

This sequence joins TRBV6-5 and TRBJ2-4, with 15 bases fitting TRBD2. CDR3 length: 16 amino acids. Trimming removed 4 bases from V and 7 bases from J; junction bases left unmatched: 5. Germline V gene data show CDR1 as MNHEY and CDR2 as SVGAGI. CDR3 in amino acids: CASSSPGLAGGNIQYF. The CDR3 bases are TGTGCCAGCAGTTCCCCTGGACTAGCGGGAGGGAACATTCAGTACTTC.